Below are 2 T cell receptor beta chains sequenced from a single sample in a study of T cells in Graves' hyperthyroidism and ophthalmopathy. Researchers took RNA transcripts and amplified the TCR beta CDR3 regions from them. Using the HTBI primer set, a first-round RT-PCR was run on the TCR CDR3. TCRdb redid the calling of the multiplex PCR reads with MiXCR, one entry per CDR3 protein. The data contain around 500,000 distinct CDR3 sequences, around 14% of them singletons. The sequenced sample consisted of blood. These receptors were obtained from a woman in her late teens or twenties with Graves' hyperthyroidism.

This clonotype was counted at least ten times. The V gene is TRBV7-2, the J gene TRBJ1-2; D ambiguous. This CDR3 contains 16 residues. Germline V CDR1 and CDR2: SGHTA, FQGNSA. The germline V and J ends were trimmed by 3 bases and 4 bases, with 18 bases remaining between them. This CDR3 is CASSFGRPLGLYGYTF. CDR3 in DNA: TGTGCCAGCAGCTTCGGCAGGCCCCTTGGACTCTATGGCTACACCTTC.

This clonotype was found many times. This chain uses TRBV27 with TRBJ2-2; 12 bases are a match to TRBD1. The CDR3 has 17 residues. The V and J ends lost 5 bases and 7 bases, in that order; junction bases with no gene match: 11. Per the germline V gene, CDR1 is MNHEY and CDR2 is SMNVEV (reference sequence). The CDR3 bases are TGTGCCAGCAGTCGCCGATTGGGACAGGGGGCAGACGGGGAGCTGTTTTTT. Residues: CASSRRLGQGADGELFF.